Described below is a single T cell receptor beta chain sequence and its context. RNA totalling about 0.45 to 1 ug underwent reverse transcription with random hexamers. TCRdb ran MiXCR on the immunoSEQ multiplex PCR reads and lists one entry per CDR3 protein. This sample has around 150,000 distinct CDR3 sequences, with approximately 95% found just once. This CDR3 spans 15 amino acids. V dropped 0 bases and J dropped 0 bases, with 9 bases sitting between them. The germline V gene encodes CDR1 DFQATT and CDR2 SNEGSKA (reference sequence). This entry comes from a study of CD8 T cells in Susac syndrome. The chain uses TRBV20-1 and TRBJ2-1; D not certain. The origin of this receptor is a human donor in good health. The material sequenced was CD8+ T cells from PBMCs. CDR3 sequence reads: CSARETWGSYNEQFF. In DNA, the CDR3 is TGCAGTGCTAGAGAAACCTGGGGCTCCTACAATGAGCAGTTCTTC.